These 9 T cell receptor beta chains originate from one sample sequenced in a study of blood T cell repertoires in COVID-19. The data were produced by immunoSEQ multiplex PCR, yet TCRdb's version contains in-frame clones alone and is incomplete. Among 25,000 to 35,000 clones, roughly 85% were seen once, and the ten largest hold 8% to 10%. Sequences were obtained from peripheral blood. Receptors were obtained from a man older than 75 with active COVID-19.

This chain uses TRBV10-3 with TRBJ1-6; 7 nucleotides match TRBD1. The germline gives CDR1 ENHRY, CDR2 SYGVKD. The V and J ends lost 5 bases and 5 bases, in that order; junction bases with no gene match: 9. The length of the CDR3 is 16 residues. In nucleotides, the CDR3 is TGTGCCATCAGTTCCACAGGGGCGCTCGATAATTCACCCCTCCACTTT. It translates to CAISSTGALDNSPLHF.

The CDR3 is CASSFPGDFQPQHF. As DNA, the CDR3 is TGTGCCAGTAGCTTCCCAGGGGATTTCCAGCCCCAGCATTTT. V and J are TRBV19 and TRBJ1-5; the D gene is possibly TRBD1 (6 bases). The CDR3 length is 14 residues. Germline V gene sequence: CDR1 LNHDA, CDR2 SQIVND (reference sequence). V lost 6 bases, J lost 7 bases, and 16 bases lay in between.

CDR3 protein: CASSLLAGAQETQYF. The CDR3 coding sequence is TGCGCCAGCAGCTTGCTAGCGGGGGCGCAAGAGACCCAGTACTTC. This rearrangement joins TRBV5-1 to TRBJ2-5; 10 nucleotides agree with TRBD2. CDR3 size: 15 residues. CDR1 and CDR2 from the germline V gene are SGHRS and YFSETQ. After removal of 1 base from V and 2 bases from J, the junction contained 2 bases not matched to a gene.

The rearrangement uses TRBV7-3 and TRBJ2-5; tentatively, D is TRBD1 (6 bases). The germline V and J ends were trimmed by 5 bases and 1 base, with 8 bases remaining between them. In germline, CDR1 is SGHTA, CDR2 FQGTGA. The CDR3 covers 13 residues. The CDR3 loop is CASSRTAQETQYF. The CDR3 DNA reads TGTGCCAGCAGCCGGACAGCCCAAGAGACCCAGTACTTC.

V usage is TRBV2 and J usage is TRBJ1-6, with TRBD1 matching 8 bases. The CDR3 has 18 residues. CDR1 and CDR2 (germline): SNHLY, FYNNEI. Trimming cost V 7 bases and J 3 bases; bases outside gene matches: 14. CDR3 nucleotide sequence: TGTGCCAGCACCCCCCTCCGAGACAGGGGATTCTATAATTCACCCCTCCACTTT. This gives the protein CASTPLRDRGFYNSPLHF.

The chain couples TRBV5-4 to TRBJ2-3; 9 nucleotides line up with TRBD2. The CDR3 is made up of 18 amino acids. Germline V gene lookup returns CDR1 SGHNT and CDR2 YYREEE (reference sequence). The J segment lost 0 bases and the V segment lost 4 bases, leaving 12 bases of the junction unmatched. The CDR3 DNA follows: TGTGCCAGCAGCGGAATGACGGAGCGGGGGGCCAGCACAGATACGCAGTATTTT. Its translation is CASSGMTERGASTDTQYF.

The gene calls are TRBV15 and TRBJ2-3; D unresolved. CDR3 length: 14 amino acids. V gave up 1 base and J gave up 1 base, with 6 bases separating them. Germline lookup yields CDR1 LNHNV and CDR2 YYDKDF (reference sequence). The CDR3 bases are TGTGCCACCAGCAGAGTTTCAGGCACAGATACGCAGTATTTT. Translating gives CATSRVSGTDTQYF.

The CDR3 spells CSVAAAMPPYGYTF. Written as DNA, the CDR3 is TGCAGCGTTGCGGCGGCAATGCCTCCCTATGGCTACACCTTC. The chain has TRBV29-1 and TRBJ1-2; the D is unclear. Germline loops: CDR1 SQVTM, CDR2 ANQGSEA. This CDR3 has 14 amino acids. V was pared by 4 bases and J by 4 bases, with 16 bases between.

V is TRBV12-5 and J is TRBJ1-6; 7 bases align to TRBD1. The CDR3 runs 14 residues. V trimming: 4 bases; J trimming: 8 bases; junction bases outside the gene matches: 5. Germline assignment: CDR1 LGHNT and CDR2 FRNRAP. DNA for the CDR3: TGTGCTAGTGGTTCGACAGGGCGTCATTCACCCCTCCACTTT. Encoded protein: CASGSTGRHSPLHF.